A single T cell receptor (beta chain) is shown here with its context. Libraries were prepared by immunoSEQ multiplex PCR; TCRdb keeps only in-frame clonotypes and omits some of them. The sample consists of 50,000 or so clones, 85% to 95% of them appearing once. The data derive from a study of control samples from healthy donors and cancer patients. CDR3 length: 13 amino acids. Trimming cost V 3 bases and J 2 bases, with 8 bases left between them. Germline CDR1 and CDR2: SGHVS and FNYEAQ. The V and J genes are TRBV7-6 and TRBJ2-7; either TRBD1 or TRBD2 may fit D (5 bases each). Sequencing used blood. The TCR sequence derives from a man aged 25-45 years in good health. CDR3 coding DNA: TGTGCCAGCAGCTTCGGGGACGCCTACGAGCAGTACTTC. Translation gives CASSFGDAYEQYF.